These 21 T cell receptor beta chains originate from one sample sequenced in a study of CD8+CD57+ T cells in acquired aplastic anemia. The template for TCR beta VDJ and CDR3 sequence profiling was genomic DNA. TCRdb analysed the reads with MiXCR anew, one entry per CDR3 protein. The sample has hundreds of thousands of distinct CDR3 sequences; 25% to 40% are singletons. By flow cytometry, patients selected for sequencing had shown an expansion of CD8+CD57+ cells. Sequenced input: sorted CD4+, CD8+, or CD8+CD57+ T cells (not recorded which) from PBMCs. The receptors shown here come from a human donor with aplastic anemia.

This clonotype has more than one count but fewer than ten. The J gene is TRBJ1-5, the V gene TRBV30; D call uncertain. Germline CDR1 reads GTSNPN; CDR2 reads SVGIG (reference sequence). Trimming pared 5 bases from V and 4 bases from J, leaving 9 bases between. CDR3 length equals 12 residues. The CDR3 sequence: CAWGRWNQPQHF. CDR3 sequence (DNA): TGTGCCTGGGGACGGTGGAATCAGCCCCAGCATTTT. The whole variable domain, remainder taken from reference TRBV30 and TRBJ1-5, is SQTIHQWPATLVQPVGSPLSLECTVEGTSNPNLYWYRQAAGRGLQLLFYSVGIGQISSEVPQNLSASRPQDRQFILSSKKLLLSDSGFYLCAWGRWNQPQHFGDGTRLSIL.

The V call is TRBV19, the J call TRBJ1-6, with 9 nucleotides matching TRBD1. Trimming cost V 10 bases and J 8 bases; bases outside gene matches: 9. CDR1 and CDR2 (germline): LNHDA, SQIVND (reference sequence). The CDR3 extends over 14 amino acids. This CDR3 is CATQGQGWHSPLHF. DNA of the CDR3: TGTGCCACACAAGGACAGGGGTGGCATTCACCCCTCCACTTT.

The chain combines TRBV10-3 with TRBJ2-5; 7 bases align to TRBD1. This CDR3 comprises 14 residues. Germline trimming cut 10 bases from V and 1 base from J; bases unmatched to any gene: 9. Germline V gives CDR1 ENHRY, CDR2 SYGVKD. The CDR3 nucleotides are TGTGCCAGCACAGTCCGGGACAGCCAAGAGACCCAGTACTTC. Its protein is CASTVRDSQETQYF.

This clonotype showed up many times. The chain has TRBV13 and TRBJ1-3; 8 positions agree with TRBD1. Germline V lookup: CDR1 PRHDT, CDR2 FYEKMQ (reference sequence). Germline trimming cut 8 bases from V and 5 bases from J; bases unmatched to any gene: 5. This CDR3 has 13 residues. The CDR3, as DNA: TGTGCCAGCGGAGACAGGGGCCGAAACACCATATATTTT. Its protein is CASGDRGRNTIYF.

This clonotype was picked up many times. The DNA for the CDR3 is TGCGCCAGCAGTCGGGCGTCGGGAGTCTATGGCTACACCTTC. Encoded protein: CASSRASGVYGYTF. This chain links TRBV10-1 with TRBJ1-2; D is unclear. Looked up from germline, CDR1 is WNHNN and CDR2 is SYGVQD (reference sequence). The CDR3 covers 14 residues. V was pared by 5 bases and J by 4 bases, with 14 bases between.

This clonotype was seen repeatedly, ten times or more. CDR3 DNA: TGCGCCTCTAAGAGGGAATACGAGCAGTACTTC. It encodes CASKREYEQYF. The rearrangement links TRBV5-1 to TRBJ2-7; maybe TRBD2 (5 bases). The V and J ends lost 10 bases and 4 bases respectively, with 12 bases between them. This CDR3 is built from 11 residues. Germline CDR1 and CDR2: SGHRS and YFSETQ.

This clonotype was recorded many times. The V gene is TRBV7-2, the J gene TRBJ2-7; 9 nucleotides line up with TRBD1. Germline V lookup: CDR1 SGHTA, CDR2 FQGNSA. Losses at the gene ends were 5 bases for V and 5 bases for J; bases not matched to a gene: 7. The CDR3 sequence is 14 residues long. CDR3 residues: CASSPGTGFDEQYF. In DNA form, the CDR3 reads TGTGCCAGCAGCCCCGGGACAGGGTTTGACGAGCAGTACTTC.

This clonotype was seen only a few times. CDR3 in DNA: TGTGCCAGCAGTTCTCCGGGCGGGACCCAGTACTTC. This gives the protein CASSSPGGTQYF. The genes are TRBV2 and TRBJ2-5, with D hard to call. With 5 bases removed from V and 7 bases from J, the gap between germline ends came to 11 bases. Germline CDR1 is SNHLY and CDR2 is FYNNEI. The CDR3 extends over 12 amino acids.

This clonotype was detected only once. The chain couples TRBV7-2 to TRBJ2-7; D is possibly TRBD2 (7 bases). This CDR3 contains 15 residues. Trimming removed 6 bases at V and 4 bases at J, with 19 bases between. Germline CDR1 and CDR2: SGHTA and FQGNSA. The CDR3 reads CASSFGGGGRYEQYF. As DNA, the CDR3 is TGTGCCAGCAGTTTTGGGGGGGGCGGAAGATACGAGCAGTACTTC.

V usage is TRBV15 and J usage is TRBJ1-2; D unclear. V shed 3 bases and J shed 0 bases, with 14 bases lying between them. The V gene's germline CDR1 is LNHNV and CDR2 YYDKDF (reference sequence). This CDR3 is 16 amino acids long. The CDR3 sequence: CATSSTGRPANYGYTF. DNA of the CDR3: TGTGCCACCAGCAGCACCGGACGGCCAGCTAACTATGGCTACACCTTC.

In regard to this clonotype: Since a much larger clone is just one base distant, this may be a read error. The chain combines TRBV2 with TRBJ2-7; no definite D call. Germline CDR1 and CDR2: SNHLY and FYNNEI. The CDR3 is made up of 15 amino acids. CDR3 coding DNA: TGTGCCAGTAGTATAGCTGGTACCAACCTCTACGGGCAGTACTTC. Its translation: CASSIAGTNLYGQYF. Supplemented by reference TRBV2 and TRBJ2-7, the full variable domain reads EPEVTQTPSHQVTQMGQEVILRCVPISNHLYFYWYRQILGQKVEFLVSFYNNEISEKSEIFDDQFSVERPDGSNFTLKIRSTKLEDSAMYFCASSIAGTNLYGQYFGPGTRLTVT.

The chain combines TRBV3-1 with TRBJ2-2; 7 nucleotides line up with TRBD2. V dropped 0 bases and J dropped 5; count of bases not matched to a gene: 9. Germline CDR1 LGHDT, CDR2 YNNKEL (reference sequence). The CDR3 covers 17 residues. The CDR3 nucleotides read TGTGCCAGCAGCCAAGAGTCGACACCCGGGGGGACCGGGGAGCTGTTTTTT. Translating it yields CASSQESTPGGTGELFF. Full variable domain (rest looked up from reference TRBV3-1 and TRBJ2-2): DTAVSQTPKYLVTQMGNDKSIKCEQNLGHDTMYWYKQDSKKFLKIMFSYNNKELIINETVPNRFSPKSPDKAHLNLHINSLELGDSAVYFCASSQESTPGGTGELFFGEGSRLTVL.

The chain is built from TRBV10-3 and TRBJ1-1; D not certain. Germline V gives CDR1 ENHRY, CDR2 SYGVKD. V gave up 10 bases and J gave up 1 base, with 13 bases separating them. The CDR3 is 13 amino acids. This CDR3 reads CASKGRENTEAFF. For the CDR3, the DNA is TGTGCCAGCAAGGGCAGAGAGAACACTGAAGCTTTCTTT.

This clonotype was seen repeatedly, ten times or more. The gene calls are TRBV19 and TRBJ1-1, with D hard to call. There are 14 residues in the CDR3. V was trimmed by 3 bases and J by 1 base, leaving 9 bases between them. CDR1 is LNHDA, CDR2 SQIVND, per germline (reference sequence). The CDR3 DNA follows: TGTGCCAGTAGTATCGTTTCCGGGAACACTGAAGCTTTCTTT. This gives the protein CASSIVSGNTEAFF. Together with reference TRBV19 and TRBJ1-1, the CDR3 gives the full variable domain: DGGITQSPKYLFRKEGQNVTLSCEQNLNHDAMYWYRQDPGQGLRLIYYSQIVNDFQKGDIAEGYSVSREKKESFPLTVTSAQKNPTAFYLCASSIVSGNTEAFFGQGTRLTVV.

There are a few counts of this clonotype. This chain uses TRBV9 with TRBJ2-3, with TRBD2 as a possible D gene (5 bases). The CDR3 length is 14 residues. The V end lost 4 bases, the J end lost 2 bases, and 11 bases lay between the germline ends. Germline V gives CDR1 SGDLS, CDR2 YYNGEE. This CDR3 reads CASSSGSLTDTQYF. The CDR3 bases are TGTGCCAGCAGCTCGGGATCACTCACAGATACGCAGTATTTT.

The sample holds many counts of this clonotype. V and J are TRBV2 and TRBJ2-5, with TRBD2 matching 12 bases. Trimming at V came to 6 bases and at J to 2 bases, leaving 4 bases not matched to a gene. This CDR3 comprises 15 residues. Germline CDR1 SNHLY, CDR2 FYNNEI. The CDR3 spells CASRLGTSGQETQYF. The CDR3 region has the DNA TGTGCCAGCAGGCTCGGGACTAGCGGGCAAGAGACCCAGTACTTC.

The chain recombines TRBV20-1 with TRBJ2-7, with 11 bases aligning to TRBD2. Germline trimming cut 3 bases from V and 2 bases from J; bases unmatched to any gene: 0. This CDR3 region has 13 residues. CDR1 and CDR2 (germline): DFQATT, SNEGSKA (reference sequence). The CDR3 sequence is CSASSGRAYEQYF. The CDR3 bases are TGCAGTGCTAGTAGCGGGAGGGCCTACGAGCAGTACTTC.

V usage is TRBV10-3 and J usage is TRBJ2-7; 9 bases fit TRBD1. V lost 3 bases to trimming and J lost 2 bases; unmatched junction nucleotides: 5. From germline, CDR1 is ENHRY and CDR2 SYGVKD. This CDR3 has 15 residues. In nucleotides, the CDR3 is TGTGCCATCAGTGACTCGGACAGGGGAACCTACGAGCAGTACTTC. Translating gives CAISDSDRGTYEQYF.

The sample holds many counts of this clonotype. This chain joins TRBV9 and TRBJ1-6, with D tentatively TRBD1 (6 bases). The CDR3 extends over 16 amino acids. The V and J ends lost 2 bases and 4 bases respectively, with 13 bases between them. Germline V lookup: CDR1 SGDLS, CDR2 YYNGEE. CDR3 in amino acids: CASSVEGRGYNSPLHF. The DNA for the CDR3 is TGTGCCAGCAGCGTTGAAGGCAGGGGTTATAATTCACCCCTCCACTTT.

The genes are TRBV11-1 and TRBJ1-5; D not resolved. The germline V gene encodes CDR1 SGHAT and CDR2 FQDESV (reference sequence). This CDR3 contains 21 residues. The V end lost 1 base, the J end lost 0 bases, and 25 bases lay between the germline ends. The CDR3 DNA reads as TGTGCCAGCAGCTTAGGGATCGGTCGGGCGAATCCTGTTCCTAGCAATCAGCCCCAGCATTTT. This translates into CASSLGIGRANPVPSNQPQHF.

In the case of this clonotype: A much larger clone differs from this one at a single base, so this may be a read error. The chain joins TRBV10-3 to TRBJ1-5; TRBD1 matches 9 bases. Germline CDR1 and CDR2: ENHRY and SYGVKD. V shed 3 bases and J 6 bases; nucleotides not matched to a gene: 0. The CDR3 contains 13 residues. The CDR3 is CAISEQGAQPQHF. The CDR3 nucleotides are TGTGCCATCAGTGAACAGGGGGCTCAGCCCCAGCATTTT.